This TCR beta chain was sequenced in a study of cytomegalovirus exposure and HLA in healthy donors. Findings of the study overall: Based on reports, TCR beta sequences accurately predicted HLA-A and HLA-B alleles for most subjects. Earlier analysis yielded a pattern in which most TCR beta V segments were productive about 87% or about 30% of the time.

This clone was seen a handful of times. Its target is unknown. Each donor's status was that of a healthy bone marrow donor. There are 14 residues in the CDR3. Germline V gene sequence: CDR1 SGHTA, CDR2 FQGTGA. V lost 2 bases, J lost 1 base, and 7 bases lay in between. The primer mix had 60 Vbeta and 13 Jbeta primers. The assay was immunoSEQ multiplex PCR, and TCRdb's table has in-frame clones only and misses some. The table lists 95,000 to 150,000 clones, 75% to 80% of them singletons, with more than 3% in the top ten. Sequencing input: PBMCs. V and J are TRBV7-3 and TRBJ2-3, with D possibly TRBD1 on 5 matching bases. The receptor was derived from a man in his forties in good health and CMV-seronegative. DNA of the CDR3: TGTGCCAGCAGCTTAGGGGCTGGCACAGATACGCAGTATTTT. This gives the protein CASSLGAGTDTQYF.